Below are 15 T cell receptor beta chains sequenced from a single sample in a study of T cells after yellow fever vaccination. TCRdb analysed the 5' RACE reads with MiXCR anew, one entry per CDR3 protein. Of 20,000 to 30,000 distinct CDR3 sequences in the sample, about 5.5% were seen once. The material sequenced was PBMCs, either bulk or a sorted T-cell subset (CD4+, CD8+, memory, or dextramer-sorted; not recorded which), taken 15 days after the yellow fever booster vaccination. Receptors were obtained from a young man who received the YFV17D yellow fever vaccine.

This clonotype was picked up many times. The chain couples TRBV10-3 to TRBJ1-6; 8 bases are a match to TRBD1. Germline V gene sequence: CDR1 ENHRY, CDR2 SYGVKD. The CDR3 has 14 amino acids. The V segment lost 6 bases and the J segment 10 bases; nucleotides outside the gene matches: 8. DNA for the CDR3: TGTGCCATCAGGTCGACAGGGGTGGAATCACCCCTCCACTTT. Amino acids: CAIRSTGVESPLHF.

The table lists this clonotype with many counts. The gene calls are TRBV7-2 and TRBJ2-5; TRBD1 matches at 7 bases. Per the germline V gene, CDR1 is SGHTA and CDR2 is FQGNSA. CDR3 size: 15 residues. V lost 5 bases to trimming and J lost 4 bases; unmatched junction nucleotides: 10. As DNA, the CDR3 is TGTGCCAGCAGCCACCCTAGGGGGCGCGGAGAGACCCAGTACTTC. Translation gives CASSHPRGRGETQYF.

The table lists this clonotype with many counts. The chain uses TRBV5-1 and TRBJ2-1; D is ambiguous. Trimming stripped 3 bases from V and 8 bases from J, with 12 bases between. This CDR3 spans 13 amino acids. Germline V lookup: CDR1 SGHRS, CDR2 YFSETQ. The chain's CDR3 is CASSSPHIDEQFF. CDR3 coding DNA: TGCGCCAGCAGCTCGCCACATATCGATGAGCAGTTCTTC.

Ten or more counts support this clonotype. This chain links TRBV7-2 with TRBJ2-4, with 10 bases lining up with TRBD2. The V and J ends lost 10 bases and 7 bases, in that order; junction bases with no gene match: 19. This CDR3 spans 17 amino acids. The germline gives CDR1 SGHTA, CDR2 FQGNSA. The CDR3 coding sequence is TGTGCCACAGCCCGGGACTCCCTTAGCGGGAGGACGAACATTCAGTACTTC. As protein: CATARDSLSGRTNIQYF.

A remark on this clonotype: Given a much more abundant clone one base away, this may be a read error. The chain employs TRBV20-1 and TRBJ2-3, with D tentatively TRBD1 or TRBD2 (6 bases each). This CDR3 has 16 amino acids. CDR1 is DFQATT, CDR2 SNEGSKA, per germline (reference sequence). CDR3 protein: CCATERGASMADTQYF. The CDR3, as DNA: TGCTGTGCTACCGAAAGGGGGGCTAGTATGGCAGATACGCAGTATTTT.

This clonotype was picked up many times. This chain connects TRBV12-3 or TRBV12-4 to TRBJ2-1, with D possibly TRBD2 on 5 matching bases. Trimming left V 0 bases short and J 9 bases short, with 18 bases between. The CDR3 is 16 amino acids. DNA of the CDR3: TGTGCCAGCAGTTTAGCGGGAGCTCAACCTGTGGGTGAGCAGTTCTTC. Protein product: CASSLAGAQPVGEQFF.

In its sample, this clonotype was seen many times. The rearrangement joins TRBV14 to TRBJ2-2; 13 nucleotides match TRBD2. Germline V gives CDR1 SGHDN, CDR2 FVKESK. CDR3 size: 17 residues. V gave up 2 bases and J gave up 3 bases; unmatched junction bases: 3. The CDR3 DNA reads as TGTGCCAGCAGCCAAATCGGACTAGCGGGAGACACCGGGGAGCTGTTTTTT. Translation gives CASSQIGLAGDTGELFF.

The sample holds many counts of this clonotype. The chain couples TRBV29-1 to TRBJ1-2, with TRBD1 matching 9 bases. Trimming removed 3 bases from V and 5 bases from J; junction bases left unmatched: 1. Germline V gene sequence: CDR1 SQVTM, CDR2 ANQGSEA. The CDR3 totals 12 residues. The CDR3 protein is CSVEGQGYGYTF. The DNA for the CDR3 is TGCAGCGTTGAGGGACAGGGTTATGGCTACACCTTC.

This clonotype has ten or more counts. The chain has TRBV7-2 and TRBJ2-5; 7 positions match TRBD1. Germline values: CDR1 SGHTA, CDR2 FQGNSA. J was trimmed by 3 bases and V by 5 bases; bases with no gene match: 6. This CDR3 region has 14 residues. The CDR3 DNA is TGTGCCAGCAGCCAACATACAGGGGAAGAGACCCAGTACTTC. Amino acids: CASSQHTGEETQYF.

A remark on this clonotype: With a much larger clone just one base away, this may be a read error. This chain joins TRBV6-2 or TRBV6-3 and TRBJ2-5, with 7 bases matching TRBD2. The CDR3 spans 14 residues. J lost 5 bases, V lost 5 bases, and 8 bases had no gene match. Germline CDR1 is MNHEY and CDR2 is SVGEGT. This CDR3 is CASSRRGRWETQYF. CDR3 DNA: TGTGCCAGCAGTAGGCGGGGGAGGTGGGAGACCCAGTACTTC.

This clonotype was counted at least ten times. The chain combines TRBV10-3 with TRBJ1-2; a possible D gene is TRBD1 (5 bases). The CDR3 extends over 12 amino acids. Trimming left V 6 bases short and J 3 bases short, with 8 bases between. From germline, CDR1 is ENHRY and CDR2 SYGVKD. CDR3 nucleotide sequence: TGTGCCATCAGAGCGACAGACTATGGCTACACCTTC. The encoded protein is CAIRATDYGYTF.

The table lists this clonotype with many counts. The chain is built from TRBV9 and TRBJ2-2, with D hard to call. The germline V gene has CDR1 SGDLS and CDR2 YYNGEE. The V end lost 4 bases, the J end lost 8 bases, and 15 bases lay between the germline ends. This CDR3 comprises 14 residues. The CDR3 region has the DNA TGTGCCAGCAGCCCTCGGGCCCTCCGGGGGGAGCTGTTTTTT. Translated, it gives CASSPRALRGELFF.

This clonotype occurred a few times. This chain uses TRBV10-3 with TRBJ1-2; 8 nucleotides align to TRBD1. V lost 7 bases, J lost 8 bases, and 9 bases stayed unmatched. Germline CDR1 ENHRY, CDR2 SYGVKD. The CDR3 contains 13 residues. The CDR3 region is CAITRTGTMGYTF. CDR3 nucleotide sequence: TGTGCCATCACCCGGACAGGGACAATGGGCTACACCTTC.

This clonotype has a count of ten or more. This sequence joins TRBV7-3 and TRBJ2-6; D unresolved. From germline, CDR1 is SGHTA and CDR2 FQGTGA. The CDR3 loop spans 19 amino acids. V dropped 3 bases and J dropped 0 bases, with 18 bases sitting between them. The DNA of the CDR3 is TGTGCCAGCAGCTTCCGGCCCATTGGGGATGCCTCTGGGGCCAACGTCCTGACTTTC. Translating it yields CASSFRPIGDASGANVLTF. Complete variable domain (other parts from reference TRBV7-3 and TRBJ2-6): GAGVSQTPSNKVTEKGKYVELRCDPISGHTALYWYRQSLGQGPEFLIYFQGTGAADDSGLPNDRFFAVRPEGSVSTLKIQRTERGDSAVYLCASSFRPIGDASGANVLTFGAGSRLTVL.

The V gene is TRBV11-2, the J gene TRBJ2-6, with D perhaps matching TRBD1 (5 bases). This CDR3 has 18 residues. V shed 6 bases and J shed 0 bases, with 18 bases lying between them. Per the germline V gene, CDR1 is SGHAT and CDR2 is FQNNGV. The CDR3 loop reads CASSPWQGIGSGANVLTF. CDR3 nucleotide sequence: TGTGCCAGCAGTCCATGGCAGGGTATAGGCTCTGGGGCCAACGTCCTGACTTTC.